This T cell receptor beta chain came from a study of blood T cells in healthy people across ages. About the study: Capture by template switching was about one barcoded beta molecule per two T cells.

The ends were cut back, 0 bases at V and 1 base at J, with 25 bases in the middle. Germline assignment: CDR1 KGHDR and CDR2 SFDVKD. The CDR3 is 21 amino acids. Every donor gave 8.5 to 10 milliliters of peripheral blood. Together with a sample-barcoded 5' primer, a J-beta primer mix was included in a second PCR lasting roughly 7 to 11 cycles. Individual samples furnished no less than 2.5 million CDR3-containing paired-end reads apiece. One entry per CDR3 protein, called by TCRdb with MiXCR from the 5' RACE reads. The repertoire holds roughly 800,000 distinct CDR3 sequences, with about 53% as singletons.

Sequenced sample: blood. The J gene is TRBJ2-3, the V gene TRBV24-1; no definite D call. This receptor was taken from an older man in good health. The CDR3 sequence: CATSDLPSKATPKLGTDTQYF. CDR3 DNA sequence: TGTGCCACCAGTGATTTGCCATCAAAGGCGACCCCGAAACTGGGCACAGATACGCAGTATTTT.